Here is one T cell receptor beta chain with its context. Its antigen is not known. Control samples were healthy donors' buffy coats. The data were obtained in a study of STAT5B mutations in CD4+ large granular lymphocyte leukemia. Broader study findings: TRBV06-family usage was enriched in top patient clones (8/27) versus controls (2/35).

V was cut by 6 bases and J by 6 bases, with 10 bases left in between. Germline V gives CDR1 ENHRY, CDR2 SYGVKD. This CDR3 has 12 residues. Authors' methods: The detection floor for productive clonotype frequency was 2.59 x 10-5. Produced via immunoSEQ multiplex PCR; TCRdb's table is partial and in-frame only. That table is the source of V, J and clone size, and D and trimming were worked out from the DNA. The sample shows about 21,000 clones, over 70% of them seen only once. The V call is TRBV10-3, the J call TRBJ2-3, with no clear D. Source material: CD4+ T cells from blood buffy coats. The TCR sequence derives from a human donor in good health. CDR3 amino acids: CAISGSEDTQYF. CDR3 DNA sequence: TGTGCCATCAGCGGGTCTGAGGATACGCAGTATTTT.